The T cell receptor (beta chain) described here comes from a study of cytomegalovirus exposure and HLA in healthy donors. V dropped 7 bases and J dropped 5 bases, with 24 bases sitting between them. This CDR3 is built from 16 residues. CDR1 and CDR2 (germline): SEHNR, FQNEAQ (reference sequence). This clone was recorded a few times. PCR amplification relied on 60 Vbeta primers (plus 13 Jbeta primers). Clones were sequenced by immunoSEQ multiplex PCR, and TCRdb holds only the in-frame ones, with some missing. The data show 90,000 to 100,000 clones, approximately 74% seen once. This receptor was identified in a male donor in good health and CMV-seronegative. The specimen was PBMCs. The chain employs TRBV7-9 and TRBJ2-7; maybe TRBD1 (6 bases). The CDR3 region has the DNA TGTGCCAGCACCCTTATGGGGGACACGGTCAGGGACGAGCAGTACTTC. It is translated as CASTLMGDTVRDEQYF.